One T cell receptor (beta chain) is described in this entry. The data stem from a study of early T cells in non-severe SARS-CoV-2 infection. Study in general: Bulk RNA taken from unsorted whole blood was sequenced, leaving chains unpaired.

Germline V CDR1 and CDR2: MGHRA, YSYEKL. V was shortened by 4 bases and J by 0 bases, with 11 bases between the two germline ends. The CDR3 spans 15 residues. Each CDR3 protein gets one entry after TCRdb re-called the 5' RACE reads with MiXCR. The repertoire consists of approximately 80,000 distinct CDR3 sequences, with about an eighth occurring once and the leading ten covering roughly 3.6%. The sequence was obtained from an adult who was a healthcare worker with PCR-confirmed SARS-CoV-2 infection or an uninfected control (not recorded which). The specimen sequenced was whole blood. This rearrangement joins TRBV4-1 to TRBJ2-3; D uncertain. The CDR3 bases are TGCGCCAGCAGCCTACGAACGATTAGCACAGATACGCAGTATTTT. Amino acid sequence: CASSLRTISTDTQYF.